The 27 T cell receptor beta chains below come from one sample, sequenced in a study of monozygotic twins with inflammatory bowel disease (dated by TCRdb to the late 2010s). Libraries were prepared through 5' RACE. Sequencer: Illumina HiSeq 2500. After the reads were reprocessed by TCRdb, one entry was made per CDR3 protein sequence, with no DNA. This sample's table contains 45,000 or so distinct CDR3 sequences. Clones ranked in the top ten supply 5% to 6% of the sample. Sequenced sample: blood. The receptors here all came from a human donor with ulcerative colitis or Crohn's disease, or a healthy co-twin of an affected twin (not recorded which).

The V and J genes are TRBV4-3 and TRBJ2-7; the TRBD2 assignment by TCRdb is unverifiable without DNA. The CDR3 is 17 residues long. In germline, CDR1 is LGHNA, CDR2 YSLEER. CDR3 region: CASSLRLGGTESYEQYF.

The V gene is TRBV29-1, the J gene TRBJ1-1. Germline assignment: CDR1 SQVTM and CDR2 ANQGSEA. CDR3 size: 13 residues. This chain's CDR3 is CSVGNRLNTEAFF.

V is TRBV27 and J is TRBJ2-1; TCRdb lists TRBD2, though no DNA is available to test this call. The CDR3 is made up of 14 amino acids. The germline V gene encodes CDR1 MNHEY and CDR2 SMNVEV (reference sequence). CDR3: CASSQGTTNNEQFF.

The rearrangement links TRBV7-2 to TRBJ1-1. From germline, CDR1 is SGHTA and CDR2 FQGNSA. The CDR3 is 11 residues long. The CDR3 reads CASSRATEAFF.

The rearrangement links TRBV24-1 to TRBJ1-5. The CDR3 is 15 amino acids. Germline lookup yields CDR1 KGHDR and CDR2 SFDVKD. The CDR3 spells CATSDRGDGNQPQHF.

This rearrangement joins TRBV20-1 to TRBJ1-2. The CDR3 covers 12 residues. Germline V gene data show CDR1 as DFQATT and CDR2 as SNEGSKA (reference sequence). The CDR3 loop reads CSARMGSNGYTF.

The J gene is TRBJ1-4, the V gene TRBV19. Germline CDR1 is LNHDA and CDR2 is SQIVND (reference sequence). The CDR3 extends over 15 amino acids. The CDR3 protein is CASSFLTSTNEKLFF.

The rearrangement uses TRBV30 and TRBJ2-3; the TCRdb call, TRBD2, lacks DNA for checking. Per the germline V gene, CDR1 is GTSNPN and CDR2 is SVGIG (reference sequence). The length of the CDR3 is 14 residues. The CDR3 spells CAWSLAGRTDTQYF.

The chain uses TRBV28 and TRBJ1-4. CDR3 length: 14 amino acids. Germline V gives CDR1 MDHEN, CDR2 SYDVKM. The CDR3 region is CASTLGLSWEKLFF.

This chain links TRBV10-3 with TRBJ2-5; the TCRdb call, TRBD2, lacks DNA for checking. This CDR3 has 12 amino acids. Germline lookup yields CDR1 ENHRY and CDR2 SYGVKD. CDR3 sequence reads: CATSSGMETQYF.

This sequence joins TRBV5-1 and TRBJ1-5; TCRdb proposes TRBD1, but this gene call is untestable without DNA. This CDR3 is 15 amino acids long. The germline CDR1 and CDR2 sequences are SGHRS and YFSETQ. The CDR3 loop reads CASSLDRGKNQPQHF.

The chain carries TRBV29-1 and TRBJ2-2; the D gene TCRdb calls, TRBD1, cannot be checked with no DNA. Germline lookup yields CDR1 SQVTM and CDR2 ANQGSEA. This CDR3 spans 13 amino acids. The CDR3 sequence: CSGRDRNTGELFF.

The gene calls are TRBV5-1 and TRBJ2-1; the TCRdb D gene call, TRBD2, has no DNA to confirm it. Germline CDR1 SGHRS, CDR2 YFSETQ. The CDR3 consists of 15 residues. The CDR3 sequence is CASRSGTSGNNEQFF.

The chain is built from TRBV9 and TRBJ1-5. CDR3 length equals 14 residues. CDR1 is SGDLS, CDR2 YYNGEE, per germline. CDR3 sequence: CASSVGETSQPQHF. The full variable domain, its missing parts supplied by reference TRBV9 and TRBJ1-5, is DSGVTQTPKHLITATGQRVTLRCSPRSGDLSVYWYQQSLDQGLQFLIQYYNGEERAKGNILERFSAQQFPDLHSELNLSSLELGDSALYFCASSVGETSQPQHFGDGTRLSIL.

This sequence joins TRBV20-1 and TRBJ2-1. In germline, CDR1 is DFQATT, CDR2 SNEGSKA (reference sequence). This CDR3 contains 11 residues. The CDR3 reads CSARLANEQFF.

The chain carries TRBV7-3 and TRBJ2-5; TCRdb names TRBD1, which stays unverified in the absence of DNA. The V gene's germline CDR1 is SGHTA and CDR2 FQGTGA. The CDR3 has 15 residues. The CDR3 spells CASSLGGTGKETQYF.

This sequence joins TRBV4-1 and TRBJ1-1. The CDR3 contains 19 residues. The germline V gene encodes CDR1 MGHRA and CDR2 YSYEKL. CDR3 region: CASSQDMAHYRLSNTEAFF.

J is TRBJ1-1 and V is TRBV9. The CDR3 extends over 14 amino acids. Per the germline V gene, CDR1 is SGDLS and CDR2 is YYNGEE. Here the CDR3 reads CASSVQGQNTEAFF.

This CDR3 reads CASSLGRQNTEAFF. This chain connects TRBV5-1 to TRBJ1-1. Germline loops: CDR1 SGHRS, CDR2 YFSETQ. The CDR3 is made up of 14 amino acids.

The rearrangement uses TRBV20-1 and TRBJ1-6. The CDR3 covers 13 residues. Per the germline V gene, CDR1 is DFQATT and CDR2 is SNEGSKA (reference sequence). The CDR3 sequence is CSARGVEGSPLHF.

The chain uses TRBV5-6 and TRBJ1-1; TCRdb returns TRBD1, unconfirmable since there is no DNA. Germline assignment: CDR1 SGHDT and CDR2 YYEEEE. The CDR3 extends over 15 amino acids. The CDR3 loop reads CASSRDRGLGAEAFF.

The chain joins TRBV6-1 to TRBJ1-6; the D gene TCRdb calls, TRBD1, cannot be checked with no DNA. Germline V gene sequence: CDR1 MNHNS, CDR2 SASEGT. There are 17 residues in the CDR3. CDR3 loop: CASTPTLGRVYGSPLHF.

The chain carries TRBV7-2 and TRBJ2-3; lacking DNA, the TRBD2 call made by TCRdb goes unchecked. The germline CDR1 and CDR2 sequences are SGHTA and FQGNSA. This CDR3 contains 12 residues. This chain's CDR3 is CASSGDFDTQYF. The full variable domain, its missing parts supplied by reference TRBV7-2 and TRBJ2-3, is GAGVSQSPSNKVTEKGKDVELRCDPISGHTALYWYRQSLGQGLEFLIYFQGNSAPDKSGLPSDRFSAERTGGSVSTLTIQRTQQEDSAVYLCASSGDFDTQYFGPGTRLTVL.

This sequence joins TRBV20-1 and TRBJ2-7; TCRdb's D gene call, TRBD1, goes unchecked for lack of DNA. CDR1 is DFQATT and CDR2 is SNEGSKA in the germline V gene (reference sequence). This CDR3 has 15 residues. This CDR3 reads CSAPGGGGQSYEQYF.

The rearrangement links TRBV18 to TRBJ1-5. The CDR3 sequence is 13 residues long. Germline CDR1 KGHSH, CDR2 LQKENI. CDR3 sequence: CASSQTADQPQHF.

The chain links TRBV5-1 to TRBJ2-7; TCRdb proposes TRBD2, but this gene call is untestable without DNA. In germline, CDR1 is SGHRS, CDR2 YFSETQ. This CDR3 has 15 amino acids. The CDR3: CASSWRGEATYEQYF.

The CDR3 loop is CASSLSAPGQGPLDSPLHF. The chain has TRBV27 and TRBJ1-6; lacking DNA, the TRBD1 call made by TCRdb goes unchecked. In germline, CDR1 is MNHEY, CDR2 SMNVEV (reference sequence). CDR3 length equals 19 residues.